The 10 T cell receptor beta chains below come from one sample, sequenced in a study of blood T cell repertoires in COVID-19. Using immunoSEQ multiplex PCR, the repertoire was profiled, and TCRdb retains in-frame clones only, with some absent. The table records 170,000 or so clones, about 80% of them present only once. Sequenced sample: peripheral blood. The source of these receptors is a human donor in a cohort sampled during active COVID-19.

CDR3 DNA: TGTGCCAGCAGCTCAGGACAGGCCGGGGACTATGGCTACACCTTC. This encodes CASSSGQAGDYGYTF. The V call is TRBV7-8, the J call TRBJ1-2; 7 nucleotides match TRBD1. V lost 4 bases and J lost 3; bases outside the gene matches: 8. This CDR3 is built from 15 residues. Per the germline V gene, CDR1 is SGHVS and CDR2 is FQNEAQ.

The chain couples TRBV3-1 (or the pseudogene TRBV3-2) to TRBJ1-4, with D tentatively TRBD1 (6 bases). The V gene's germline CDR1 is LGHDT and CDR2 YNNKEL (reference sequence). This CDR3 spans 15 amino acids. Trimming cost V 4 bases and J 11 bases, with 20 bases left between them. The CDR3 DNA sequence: TGTGCCAGCAGCCTCGTTAAGGGGTTTGGGGGCAAACTGTTTTTT. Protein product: CASSLVKGFGGKLFF.

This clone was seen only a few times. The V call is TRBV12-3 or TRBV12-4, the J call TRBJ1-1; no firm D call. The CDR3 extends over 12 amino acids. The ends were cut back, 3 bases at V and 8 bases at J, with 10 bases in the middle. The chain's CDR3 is CASSLFSREAFF. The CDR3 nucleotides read TGTGCCAGCAGTTTGTTTTCCCGGGAAGCTTTCTTT.

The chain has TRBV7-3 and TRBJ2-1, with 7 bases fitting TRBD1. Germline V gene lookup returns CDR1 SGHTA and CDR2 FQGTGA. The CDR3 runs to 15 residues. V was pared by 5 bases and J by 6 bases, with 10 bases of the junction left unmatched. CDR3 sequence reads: CASSLIGDRVNEQFF. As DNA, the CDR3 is TGTGCCAGCAGCCTCATTGGAGACAGGGTCAATGAGCAGTTCTTC.

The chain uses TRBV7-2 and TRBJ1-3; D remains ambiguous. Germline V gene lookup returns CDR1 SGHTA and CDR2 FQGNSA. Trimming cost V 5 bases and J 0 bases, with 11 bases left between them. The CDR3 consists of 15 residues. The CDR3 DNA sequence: TGTGCCAGCAGCAGAACAGCAGACTCTGGAAACACCATATATTTT. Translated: CASSRTADSGNTIYF.

Here the CDR3 reads CASSQYGQGATYEQYF. The CDR3 region has the DNA TGTGCCAGCAGCCAATATGGACAGGGGGCTACCTACGAGCAGTACTTC. This sequence joins TRBV16 and TRBJ2-7; 11 bases align to TRBD1. V was pared by 1 base and J by 2 bases, with 4 bases of the junction left unmatched. The germline V gene has CDR1 KGHSY and CDR2 FQNENV. The CDR3 extends over 16 amino acids.

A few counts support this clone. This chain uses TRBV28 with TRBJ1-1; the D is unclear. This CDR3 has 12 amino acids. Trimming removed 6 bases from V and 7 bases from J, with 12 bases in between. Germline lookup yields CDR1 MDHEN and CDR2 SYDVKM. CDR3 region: CASSPVEDEAFF. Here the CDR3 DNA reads TGTGCCAGCAGCCCAGTGGAGGATGAAGCTTTCTTT.

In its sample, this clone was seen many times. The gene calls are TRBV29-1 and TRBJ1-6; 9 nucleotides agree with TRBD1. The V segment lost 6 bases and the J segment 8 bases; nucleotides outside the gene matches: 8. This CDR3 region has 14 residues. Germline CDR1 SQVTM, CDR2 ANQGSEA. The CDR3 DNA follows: TGCAGCGTGACGACAGGGGGTGTAGATTCACCCCTCCACTTT. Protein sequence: CSVTTGGVDSPLHF.

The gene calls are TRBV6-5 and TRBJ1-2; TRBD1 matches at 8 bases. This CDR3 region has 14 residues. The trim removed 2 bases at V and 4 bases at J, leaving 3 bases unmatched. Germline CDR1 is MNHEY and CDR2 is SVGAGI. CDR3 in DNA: TGTGCCAGCAGTTACGGACAGGGCCTCTATGGCTACACCTTC. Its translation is CASSYGQGLYGYTF.

This chain's CDR3 is CASSLAGRGEEAFF. In nucleotides, the CDR3 is TGCGCCAGCAGCTTGGCCGGCAGGGGGGAAGAAGCTTTCTTT. V and J are TRBV5-1 and TRBJ1-1; 7 nucleotides line up with TRBD1. The V gene's germline CDR1 is SGHRS and CDR2 YFSETQ. The CDR3 extends over 14 amino acids. Trimming took 0 bases from V and 8 from J; bases not matched to a gene: 7.